This T cell receptor beta chain was observed in a study of memory CD4+ T cells and cytomegalovirus serostatus. This CDR3 comprises 16 residues. The germline V gene has CDR1 SGDLS and CDR2 YYNGEE. Trimming at V came to 4 bases and at J to 6 bases, leaving 10 bases not matched to a gene. This clone has a handful of counts. The assay was immunoSEQ multiplex PCR, and TCRdb's table has in-frame clones only and misses some. The table lists approximately 40,000 clones, approximately 82% of them singletons, with roughly 2% in the top ten. Single viable CD3+CD4+CD8-CD45RO+ cells were sorted as the memory CD4+ T cells.

This TCR derives from an adult in good health and CMV-seronegative. The V call is TRBV9, the J call TRBJ2-2; 9 nucleotides match TRBD1. The sample consisted of memory CD4+ T cells from blood. CDR3 nucleotides: TGTGCCAGCAGCTTACGGGACAGGGTGTTGCCCGGGGAGCTGTTTTTT. Residues: CASSLRDRVLPGELFF.